This T cell receptor beta chain was retrieved from a study of blood T cell repertoires in COVID-19. Overall study context: Collection of acute and convalescent COVID-19 samples took place in the United States, Italy and Spain. PBMCs, B-cell-depleted T cells, or T cells were the source of the cDNA or gDNA that made up the material.

Sequenced by immunoSEQ multiplex PCR; TCRdb stores in-frame clones only, minus some. The sample lists approximately 200,000 clones; about 85% were seen once. This clone was detected a few times. CDR1 is SGHRS and CDR2 is YFSETQ in the germline V gene. The CDR3 runs to 14 residues. Trimming shortened V by 0 bases and J by 4 bases, and 10 bases separated the two germline ends. Seattle enrolled patients during active infection and tracked them longitudinally. What was sequenced was peripheral blood. This rearrangement joins TRBV5-1 to TRBJ1-1; D remains unclear. The sequence was obtained from a woman aged 80 or older with COVID-19, enrolled during active disease. The chain's CDR3 is CASSLGGFRTEAFF. The CDR3, as DNA: TGCGCCAGCAGCTTGGGAGGCTTTCGCACTGAAGCTTTCTTT.